A single sample gave rise to the 2 T cell receptor beta chains below, sequenced in a study of beta chain features in type 1 diabetes (dated by TCRdb to 2017 to 2018). Library preparation used the immunoSEQ multiplex PCR assay. All of the isolated RNA was reverse transcribed with the High Capacity cDNA Reverse Transcription Kit, so expressed TCRB transcripts were sequenced. The clones in this table, taken by TCRdb from immuneACCESS, are in-frame only. Not every clone is retained; where verified, under half of the shortfall comes from an unresolved V gene, and the cause of the rest is unknown. This sample is represented by 900,000 or so clones; 15% to 20% of them were singletons. The ten top clones hold 0.02% to 0.025% of the sample. Material for sequencing was naive CD4+ T cells from blood. Interpreted using the paper, the cell subset or site label stands for: true naive CD4+ T cells. Receptors were obtained from a woman younger than 30 in good health.

About this clone: This specimen includes other DNA sequences encoding the same CDR3. The rearrangement links TRBV7-3 to TRBJ2-3; the D gene is possibly TRBD2 (5 bases). V lost 1 base and J lost 3, with 8 bases in between. The germline V gene has CDR1 SGHTA and CDR2 FQGTGA. The CDR3 covers 14 residues. In nucleotides, the CDR3 is TGTGCCAGCAGCTTAAGTGGGAGTACAGATACGCAGTATTTT. It codes for CASSLSGSTDTQYF.

The rearrangement uses TRBV6-5 and TRBJ2-3; D unresolved. Germline lookup yields CDR1 MNHEY and CDR2 SVGAGI. Trimming stripped 8 bases from V and 2 bases from J, with 17 bases between. The CDR3 length is 15 residues. The CDR3 nucleotides are TGTGCCAGCGGAAGGGCAGCGCTCGACACAGATACGCAGTATTTT. Protein product: CASGRAALDTDTQYF.